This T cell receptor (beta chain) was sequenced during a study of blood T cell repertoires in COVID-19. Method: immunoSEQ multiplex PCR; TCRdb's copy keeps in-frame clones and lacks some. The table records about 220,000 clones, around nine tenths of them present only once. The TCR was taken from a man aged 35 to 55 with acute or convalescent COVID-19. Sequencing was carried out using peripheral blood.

CDR3 region: CASSLGLPGNEQYF. The CDR3 DNA reads TGTGCCAGCAGCTTAGGTCTACCGGGAAACGAGCAGTACTTC. The rearrangement uses TRBV7-2 and TRBJ2-7, with D perhaps matching TRBD2 (5 bases). This CDR3 has 14 amino acids. Germline loops: CDR1 SGHTA, CDR2 FQGNSA. V lost 1 base and J 5 bases, leaving 12 bases between the germline ends.